These 17 T cell receptor beta chains were sequenced from one sample in a study of beta chain features in type 1 diabetes. Broader study findings: A moderate, significant TCRB CDR3 shortening appeared in type 1 diabetes across four CD4+ subsets.

Antigens for these TCRs are unknown. Of the isolated RNA, all was reverse transcribed, and so the sequenced material was expressed TCRB transcripts. Data came from immunoSEQ multiplex PCR; TCRdb stores just in-frame clones and leaves some out. The sample has a few hundred thousand clones, over 8.5% seen once. Material for sequencing was central memory CD4+ T cells from blood. The receptors here all came from a man aged 25-45 years with type 1 diabetes.

Concerning this clone: Within the sample, other DNA sequences also encode this same CDR3. The chain carries TRBV5-1 and TRBJ1-1; TRBD1 might be the D (6 bases). The CDR3 spans 15 residues. Trimming took off 0 bases at V and 2 bases at J, with 11 bases between the two ends. Germline assignment: CDR1 SGHRS and CDR2 YFSETQ. The CDR3 DNA is TGCGCCAGCAGCTTGGTAGGGGGACAAAACACTGAAGCTTTCTTT. This encodes CASSLVGGQNTEAFF.

The chain is built from TRBV5-1 and TRBJ2-5, with D uncertain. V was clipped by 0 bases and J by 5 bases, with 11 bases between them. This CDR3 spans 14 amino acids. The germline CDR1 and CDR2 sequences are SGHRS and YFSETQ. The CDR3 DNA is TGCGCCAGCAGCTTGGAAGCCCACGGGGAGACCCAGTACTTC. Translated: CASSLEAHGETQYF.

This clone was seen a few times. The V call is TRBV11-3, the J call TRBJ2-5; the D gene is possibly TRBD2 (6 bases). The CDR3 spans 15 residues. The V gene's germline CDR1 is SGHNT and CDR2 YENEEA. The V end lost 5 bases, the J end lost 5 bases, and 18 bases lay between the germline ends. Here the CDR3 reads CASSKRRGKVETQYF. The CDR3 nucleotides are TGTGCCAGCAGCAAGAGGCGGGGAAAAGTCGAGACCCAGTACTTC.

This clone was detected only a few times. CDR3 DNA sequence: TGTGCCAGCAGGCGTCTCAGGGGAACAACTAATGAAAAACTGTTTTTT. Translated: CASRRLRGTTNEKLFF. This chain links TRBV7-2 with TRBJ1-4, with D possibly being TRBD1 (6 bases). This CDR3 has 16 amino acids. Trimming stripped 6 bases from V and 0 bases from J, with 14 bases between. Per germline, CDR1 SGHTA and CDR2 FQGNSA.

This clone was recorded many times. Additional DNA sequences in this sample encode the identical CDR3. The chain employs TRBV29-1 and TRBJ2-3, with TRBD1 identical over 8 bases. This CDR3 is 13 amino acids long. J was trimmed by 3 bases and V by 4 bases; bases with no gene match: 3. CDR1 is SQVTM and CDR2 is ANQGSEA in the germline V gene. CDR3: CSVGQGATDTQYF. CDR3 nucleotides: TGCAGCGTTGGTCAGGGGGCAACAGATACGCAGTATTTT.

This clone occurred a few times. Compared with germline, one end of the junction differs, possibly owing to a read error. V and J are TRBV6-1 and TRBJ2-7, with 13 bases that match TRBD2. Germline CDR1 is MNHNS and CDR2 is SASEGT. The CDR3 extends over 16 amino acids. The CDR3 sequence is CASSKAGTSGDHEQYF. The CDR3 DNA reads as TGTGCCAGCAGTAAAGCCGGGACTAGCGGGGACCACGAGCAGTACTTC.

This clone was seen a handful of times. Other DNA sequences from this sample encode an identical CDR3 as well. The chain recombines TRBV12-5 with TRBJ2-5, with unresolved D. The CDR3 spans 12 residues. Trimming stripped 1 base from V and 4 bases from J, with 4 bases between. CDR1 is LGHNT and CDR2 is FRNRAP in the germline V gene. CDR3 sequence (DNA): TGTGCTAGTGGTTTGGGGGGAGAGACCCAGTACTTC. This translates into CASGLGGETQYF.

Many counts were recorded for this clone. The chain employs TRBV18 and TRBJ2-1; D possibly corresponds to TRBD2 (5 bases). The CDR3 sequence is 14 residues long. Germline assignment: CDR1 KGHSH and CDR2 LQKENI. V lost 4 bases to trimming and J lost 9 bases, with 16 bases between them. In nucleotides, the CDR3 is TGTGCCAGCTCACAGGAGATAGAGGGTACTGAGCAGTTCTTC. It encodes CASSQEIEGTEQFF.

This clone turned up a few times. The V and J genes are TRBV6-6 and TRBJ2-7, with TRBD1 matching 8 bases. The CDR3 has 13 amino acids. The trim removed 4 bases at V and 6 bases at J, leaving 5 bases unmatched. Looked up from germline, CDR1 is MNHNY and CDR2 is SVGAGI (reference sequence). The CDR3 bases are TGTGCCAGCAGTTCCGGACAGGGCCGCGAGCAGTACTTC. This sequence encodes CASSSGQGREQYF.

The chain carries TRBV27 and TRBJ1-2, with unresolved D. Germline V gene lookup returns CDR1 MNHEY and CDR2 SMNVEV (reference sequence). The CDR3 totals 14 residues. Trimming took 8 bases from V and 0 from J, leaving 13 bases between them. The CDR3 sequence is CASSSGPSNYGYTF. The CDR3 DNA is TGTGCCAGCTCCTCGGGTCCCTCTAACTATGGCTACACCTTC.

This chain connects TRBV11-2 to TRBJ1-5, with 7 bases aligning to TRBD1. Germline V gene lookup returns CDR1 SGHAT and CDR2 FQNNGV. The V and J ends lost 5 bases and 11 bases, in that order; junction bases with no gene match: 3. The CDR3 runs to 11 residues. CDR3 region: CASSHGQAQHF. As DNA, the CDR3 is TGTGCCAGCAGCCATGGACAGGCCCAGCATTTT.

This clone was observed a few times. J is TRBJ2-1 and V is TRBV7-9; no clear D. The V gene's germline CDR1 is SEHNR and CDR2 FQNEAQ (reference sequence). This CDR3 spans 14 amino acids. With 0 bases removed from V and 7 bases from J, the gap between germline ends came to 10 bases. The CDR3 DNA reads TGTGCCAGCAGCTTAGCAGGGCTTGGAAATGAGCAGTTCTTC. Encoded protein: CASSLAGLGNEQFF.

The rearrangement links TRBV6-1 to TRBJ1-5; TRBD1 aligns across 9 bases. The germline CDR1 and CDR2 sequences are MNHNS and SASEGT. This CDR3 comprises 15 residues. V lost 5 bases, J lost 3 bases, and 5 bases stayed unmatched. DNA of the CDR3: TGTGCCAGCAGTTTGACAGGGGGGTCCAATCAGCCCCAGCATTTT. The encoded protein is CASSLTGGSNQPQHF.

The genes are TRBV14 and TRBJ2-1, with D unclear. The CDR3 covers 16 residues. Trimming left V 1 base short and J 4 bases short, with 14 bases between. The V gene's germline CDR1 is SGHDN and CDR2 FVKESK. The CDR3 is CASSQAQSAPYNEQFF. The CDR3 nucleotides are TGTGCCAGCAGCCAAGCTCAGTCAGCGCCTTACAATGAGCAGTTCTTC. The variable domain in full, with the rest retrieved from reference TRBV14 and TRBJ2-1, is EAGVTQFPSHSVIEKGQTVTLRCDPISGHDNLYWYRRVMGKEIKFLLHFVKESKQDESGMPNNRFLAERTGGTYSTLKVQPAELEDSGVYFCASSQAQSAPYNEQFFGPGTRLTVL.

This clone was seen a few times. The same CDR3 also results from other DNA sequences found in this sample. The genes are TRBV25-1 and TRBJ1-2; D remains unclear. The germline CDR1 and CDR2 sequences are MGHDK and SYGVNS. V dropped 4 bases and J dropped 4 bases, with 4 bases sitting between them. CDR3 length: 11 residues. Written as DNA, the CDR3 is TGTGCCAGCAGTGGCGGCTATGGCTACACCTTC. This gives the protein CASSGGYGYTF.

At least ten counts were recorded for this clone. The chain employs TRBV7-9 and TRBJ1-1; the D is unclear. CDR1 and CDR2 (germline): SEHNR, FQNEAQ (reference sequence). The V end lost 1 base, the J end lost 3 bases, and 6 bases lay between the germline ends. This CDR3 is 13 amino acids long. As DNA, the CDR3 is TGTGCCAGCAGCTTAGTGTCCGACACTGAAGCTTTCTTT. It encodes CASSLVSDTEAFF. Combining the CDR3 with reference TRBV7-9 and TRBJ1-1 gives the whole variable domain DTGVSQNPRHKITKRGQNVTFRCDPISEHNRLYWYRQTLGQGPEFLTYFQNEAQLEKSRLLSDRFSAERPKGSFSTLEIQRTEQGDSAMYLCASSLVSDTEAFFGQGTRLTVV.

This clone was seen more than once but under ten times. In DNA, the CDR3 is TGTGCCAGCAGTGACAGAGACACTGAAGCTTTCTTT. It specifies CASSDRDTEAFF. The chain joins TRBV27 to TRBJ1-1; D might be TRBD1 (5 bases). The CDR3 covers 12 residues. Trimming removed 5 bases from V and 3 bases from J, with 7 bases in between. Looked up from germline, CDR1 is MNHEY and CDR2 is SMNVEV (reference sequence).